Listed below are T cell receptor beta chains from one sample, sequenced in a study of T-cell reconstitution after alpha-beta-depleted transplantation in children. TCRdb re-called the PCR reads with MiXCR, one entry per CDR3 protein. Of about 610,000 distinct CDR3 sequences in the sample, about 10% are singletons; the top ten hold less than 5%. The sequences come from PBMCs from the stem cell graft donor, collected from the stem cell graft. Receptors originate from a human donor who donated a stem cell graft to a child with acute myeloid leukemia. Both conserved end residues are part of each CDR3. The D gene is left open where the match is weak. Size tells how often a clone was seen (once, few, many) or the class of an expanded clone, and some rows leave it out.

few . TRBJ1-1 TRBV24-1 TGTGCCACCAGTATCACAGGGAGGACTGAAGCTTTCTTT CATSITGRTEAFF
few . TRBJ2-1 TRBV25-1 TGTGCCGTAGCTGCCAATGAGCAGTTCTTC CAVAANEQFF
many . TRBJ2-1 TRBV7-2 TGTGCCAGCAGCTTTAGTTCCTACAATGAGCAGTTCTTC CASSFSSYNEQFF
many TRBD1 TRBJ2-3 TRBV6-1 TGTGCCAGCAGTCTTACCCCGGGACAGAGCACAGATACGCAGTATTTT CASSLTPGQSTDTQYF
. . TRBJ2-6 TRBV3-1 TGTGCCAGCAGCCCTCTGGGGACCGGGGCCAACGTCCTGACTTTC CASSPLGTGANVLTF
many . TRBJ2-3 TRBV5-1 TGCGCCAGCAGCTTGGTGGGAGACCGCACAGATACGCAGTATTTT CASSLVGDRTDTQYF
many TRBD1 TRBJ2-2 TRBV3-1 TGTGCCAGCAGCCAAGCAGGGGGCAACGGGGAGCTGTTTTTT CASSQAGGNGELFF
. . TRBJ2-1 TRBV6-1 TGTGCCAGCAGTACAAGCGGGCATAAATACAATGAGCAGTTCTTC CASSTSGHKYNEQFF
. . TRBJ1-4 TRBV29-1 TGCAGCGCCCGACGGAGAGAAAAACTGTTTTTT CSARRREKLFF
few TRBD2 TRBJ2-5 TRBV7-2 TGTGCCAGCAGCTTAGATGCGGGGGGCGTAGAGACCCAGTACTTC CASSLDAGGVETQYF
. . TRBJ2-4 TRBV28 TGTGCCAGCAGTCTACAGGGCGTGGACATTCAGTACTTC CASSLQGVDIQYF
few . TRBJ1-1 TRBV20-1 TGCAGTGCTAGAGGCTTGACAGTAATTGAAGCTTTCTTT CSARGLTVIEAFF
many . TRBJ2-1 TRBV27 TGTGCCAGCAGTTTTGGAGGCCCAAGTTACAATGAGCAGTTCTTC CASSFGGPSYNEQFF
. TRBD2 TRBJ2-3 TRBV28 TGTGCCAGCAGGAAGGCGGGTCTAGCGGGAGTGACAGATACGCAGTATTTT CASRKAGLAGVTDTQYF
. . TRBJ2-3 TRBV15 TGTGCCACCAGCAGCCGGGCCCTAGATCGGCGCCAGTATTTT CATSSRALDRRQYF
. . TRBJ2-5 TRBV29-1 TGCAGCGTTGAATGGAGGGTCCAAGAGACCCAGTACTTC CSVEWRVQETQYF
few TRBD2 TRBJ2-2 TRBV9 TGTGCCAGCAGCGTATCTTCGGGGGGAAGCAGTGGGGAGCTGTTTTTT CASSVSSGGSSGELFF
many TRBD1 TRBJ2-5 TRBV7-2 TGTGCCAGCAACCTCAGGGGGCCAGAGACCCAGTACTTC CASNLRGPETQYF
many . TRBJ2-7 TRBV7-8 TGTGCCAGCACCCTACGGGACGAGCAGTACTTC CASTLRDEQYF
few . TRBJ1-5 TRBV20-1 TGCAGTGCCCTACCGCCAGAGGGTCAGCCCCAGCATTTT CSALPPEGQPQHF
. TRBD2 TRBJ2-7 TRBV6-2/TRBV6-3 TGTGCCAGCAGTTCCCTCTCCGGGACTAGTAACCACGAGCAGTACTTC CASSSLSGTSNHEQYF
few TRBD2 TRBJ2-3 TRBV5-1 TGCGCCAGCAGCTTGGCCCTAGCGGGAGGGATCGGAGAAGATACGCAGTATTTT CASSLALAGGIGEDTQYF
few . TRBJ1-2 TRBV20-1 TGCAGTGCTAGAGATGGTCGGGGGGCCTATGGCTACACCTTC CSARDGRGAYGYTF
few TRBD1 TRBJ1-1 TRBV20-1 TGCAGTGCTCTGGGACAGTCGAGGTCACACACTGAAGCTTTCTTT CSALGQSRSHTEAFF
many . TRBJ1-5 TRBV10-3 TGTGCCATCAGTGAGTCAGGAGGGGATGGCAATCAGCCCCAGCATTTT CAISESGGDGNQPQHF
. . TRBJ1-5 TRBV15 TGTGCCACCAGCAGATTTGGCGGGCAGGGTAATCAGCCCCAGCATTTT CATSRFGGQGNQPQHF
many . TRBJ1-2 TRBV28 TGTGCCAGCACCGCTCCCCTAGGCTATGGCTACACCTTC CASTAPLGYGYTF
many TRBD2 TRBJ2-1 TRBV29-1 TGCAGTTTTTCGGGGGCGGGAGGGCCGTATGAGCAGTTCTTC CSFSGAGGPYEQFF
few TRBD1 TRBJ2-6 TRBV27 TGTGCCAGCAGTGGGAGGTGGACAGGGGGCGCTGGGGCCAACGTCCTGACTTTC CASSGRWTGGAGANVLTF
few . TRBJ1-2 TRBV4-2 TGTGCCAGCAGCCAGGAGGCAGGGGATGACTATGGCTACACCTTC CASSQEAGDDYGYTF
. . TRBJ2-2 TRBV6-2/TRBV6-3 TGTGCCAGGGAAGATGGATTTAAAGCGGAGTACACCGGGGAGCTGTTTTTT CAREDGFKAEYTGELFF
few . TRBJ1-1 TRBV5-1 TGCGCCACCAGGGCTGACGCCGCGAACACTGAAGCTTTCTTT CATRADAANTEAFF
. . TRBJ2-1 TRBV11-2 TGTGCCAGCAGCTTGGGACGGACGCCAAATGAGCAGTTCTTC CASSLGRTPNEQFF
. TRBD1 TRBJ1-1 TRBV30 TGTGCCTGGAGTCAGGGGGACACTGAAGCTTTCTTT CAWSQGDTEAFF
few TRBD1 TRBJ1-4 TRBV5-6 TGTGCCAGCAGCTTGGGGACAGGGGGCCTTAATGAAAAACTGTTTTTT CASSLGTGGLNEKLFF
many TRBD1 TRBJ2-3 TRBV4-3 TGCGCCAGCAGCCAAGCACAGGGGGTCACAGATACGCAGTATTTT CASSQAQGVTDTQYF
. . TRBJ1-2 TRBV27 TGTGCCAGCAGTTCCGGAGGAAGCGGCTACACCTTC CASSSGGSGYTF
few . TRBJ1-1 TRBV6-5 TGTGCCAGCAGTTACAAGTCCAGGGACACTGAAGCTTTCTTT CASSYKSRDTEAFF
many TRBD2 TRBJ2-1 TRBV7-2 TGTGCCAGCAGATCGGGAGGTAGTGGGAATGAGCAGTTCTTC CASRSGGSGNEQFF
few TRBD2 TRBJ2-7 TRBV7-9 TGTGCCAGCAGCTCCACCAGCGGGAATGTCTACGAGCAGTACTTC CASSSTSGNVYEQYF
. TRBD1 TRBJ1-2 TRBV29-1 TGCAGCGTTGCAGACAGGGGGCCTATCGAGGGCTACACCTTC CSVADRGPIEGYTF
many TRBD2 TRBJ2-7 TRBV7-3 TGTGCCAGCAGCTCCGGGACTAGCGTATCCTACGAGCAGTACTTC CASSSGTSVSYEQYF
. . TRBJ2-3 TRBV5-5 TGTGCCAGCAGCTTGCAGGCGGGGGCGAGCGGCACAGATACGCAGTATTTT CASSLQAGASGTDTQYF
many . TRBJ1-3 TRBV20-1 TGCAGTGCTTCCAGGGTTTCTGGAAACACCATATATTTT CSASRVSGNTIYF
many TRBD1 TRBJ2-5 TRBV6-5 TGTGCCAGCAGTCCCTCGACAGGGGCGGGAGAGACCCAGTACTTC CASSPSTGAGETQYF
few . TRBJ2-7 TRBV3-1 TGTGCCAGCAGCCAAGGAACTAACTCCTACGAGCAGTACTTC CASSQGTNSYEQYF
many TRBD2 TRBJ2-7 TRBV27 TGTGCCAGCAGTCTCGCTAGCGGACCGGCCTACGAGCAGTACTTC CASSLASGPAYEQYF